This T cell receptor beta chain was sequenced for a study of identical twins. This clonotype was counted only a few times. Its target is unknown. There were only healthy Caucasians among the donors. From the 5' RACE reads, TCRdb called clonotypes with MiXCR, one entry per CDR3 protein. Here the sample spans 450,000 to 650,000 distinct CDR3 sequences, around 15% being singletons. Germline lookup yields CDR1 SGHVS and CDR2 FNYEAQ. There are 15 residues in the CDR3. The V end was cut by 3 bases, the J end by 5 bases, with 14 bases between. Study-level results: A lower insertion count was a feature of abundant cord blood beta clonotypes, with no such feature in memory repertoires.

These data also formed part of another study, on yellow fever vaccine responses in identical twins. From that second work: Among the twins, the vaccine T cell response reportedly seemed partly convergent and partly personalized.

The sample comprised CD4+ T cells sorted from blood. The clonotype comes from a woman aged 18 to 35 in good health. The V and J genes are TRBV7-6 and TRBJ2-1; D could derive from TRBD1 or TRBD2 (5 bases each). CDR3 nucleotides: TGTGCCAGCAGCTTGTCCCCCGGGACCCACAATGAGCAGTTCTTC. Translation gives CASSLSPGTHNEQFF.